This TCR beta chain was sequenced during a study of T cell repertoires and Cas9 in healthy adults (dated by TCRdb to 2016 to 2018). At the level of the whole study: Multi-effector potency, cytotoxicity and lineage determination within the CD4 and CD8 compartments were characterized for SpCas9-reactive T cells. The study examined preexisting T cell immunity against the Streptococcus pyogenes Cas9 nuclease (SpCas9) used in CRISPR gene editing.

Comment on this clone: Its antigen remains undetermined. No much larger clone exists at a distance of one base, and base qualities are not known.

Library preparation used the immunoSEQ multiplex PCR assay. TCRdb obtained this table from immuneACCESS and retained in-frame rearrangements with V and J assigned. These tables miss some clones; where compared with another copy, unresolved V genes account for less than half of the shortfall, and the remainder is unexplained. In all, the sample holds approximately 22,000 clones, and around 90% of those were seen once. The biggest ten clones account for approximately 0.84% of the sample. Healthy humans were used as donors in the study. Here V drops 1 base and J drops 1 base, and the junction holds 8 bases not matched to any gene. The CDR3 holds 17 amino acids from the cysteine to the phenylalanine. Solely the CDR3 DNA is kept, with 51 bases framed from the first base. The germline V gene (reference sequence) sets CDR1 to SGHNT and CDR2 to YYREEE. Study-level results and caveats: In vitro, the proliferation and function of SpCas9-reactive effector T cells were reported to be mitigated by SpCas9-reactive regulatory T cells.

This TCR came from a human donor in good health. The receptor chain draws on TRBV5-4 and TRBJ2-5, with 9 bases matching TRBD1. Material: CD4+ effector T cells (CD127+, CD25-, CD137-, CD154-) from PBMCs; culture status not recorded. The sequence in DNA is TGTGCCAGCAGCTTGAGATCCGGGACAGGGCGCCAAGAGACCCAGTACTTC. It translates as CASSLRSGTGRQETQYF.